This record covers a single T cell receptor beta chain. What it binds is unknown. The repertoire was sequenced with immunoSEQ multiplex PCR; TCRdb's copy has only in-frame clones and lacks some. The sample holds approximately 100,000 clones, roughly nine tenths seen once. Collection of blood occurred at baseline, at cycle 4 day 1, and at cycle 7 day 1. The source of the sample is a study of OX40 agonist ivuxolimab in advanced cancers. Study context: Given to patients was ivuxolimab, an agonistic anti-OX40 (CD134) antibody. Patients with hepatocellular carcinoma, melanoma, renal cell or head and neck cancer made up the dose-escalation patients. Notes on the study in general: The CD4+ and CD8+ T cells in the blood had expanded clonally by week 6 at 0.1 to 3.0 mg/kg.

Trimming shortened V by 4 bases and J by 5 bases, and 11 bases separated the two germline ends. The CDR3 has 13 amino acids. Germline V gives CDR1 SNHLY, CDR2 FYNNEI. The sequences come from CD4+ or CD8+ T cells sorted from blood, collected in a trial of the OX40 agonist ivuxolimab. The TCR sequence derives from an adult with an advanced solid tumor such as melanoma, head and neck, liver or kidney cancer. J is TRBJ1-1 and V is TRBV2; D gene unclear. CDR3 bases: TGTGCCAGCAGTGCTTTGGCGGGGACTGAAGCTTTCTTT. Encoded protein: CASSALAGTEAFF.